This is a list of T cell receptor beta chains from one sample in a study of long-term antiretroviral therapy in people with HIV. Generated by immunoSEQ multiplex PCR, the TCRdb table keeps only in-frame clones and is missing some. The sample has under 45,000 clones, 80% seen once; the top ten hold 5.8%. The sequenced sample was unsorted PBMCs, obtained 3.4 years after starting antiretroviral therapy. The source is a man aged 25 to 40 with HIV. Both conserved end residues are part of each CDR3. A D gene is named only where the DNA matches it firmly. Rows may omit the clone size; those that give it use once, few, many or a size class.

d_call j_call v_call clone_size cdr3_nt cdr3_aa
NA TRBJ2-2 TRBV4-3 NA TGCGCCAGCAGCCAAGTTTTAAGGCGCGGGGAGCTGTTTTTT CASSQVLRRGELFF
TRBD2 TRBJ2-1 TRBV7-2 once TGTGCCAGCAGCCGAGTAGCGGGAGAAAATGAGCAGTTCTTC CASSRVAGENEQFF
NA TRBJ2-3 TRBV5-1 NA TGCGCCAGCAGCCTACGGGACTTAGTCACAGATACGCAGTATTTT CASSLRDLVTDTQYF
NA TRBJ2-1 TRBV6-6 NA TGTGCCAGCAGTTCCCTGGACGGGGACTCCTACAATGAGCAGTTCTTC CASSSLDGDSYNEQFF
TRBD2 TRBJ2-3 TRBV7-2 NA TGTGCCAGCAGCCCCCTGGGGGGAGCGGGACTCTTAGATACGCAGTATTTT CASSPLGGAGLLDTQYF
NA TRBJ2-3 TRBV27 NA TGTGCCAGCAGTTTGTCCCGGACTACCCCTGAAGATACGCAGTATTTT CASSLSRTTPEDTQYF
NA TRBJ2-7 TRBV5-1 NA TGCGCCAGCAGCTTGGAAGGCAGGGGCTACGAGCAGTACTTC CASSLEGRGYEQYF
NA TRBJ1-4 TRBV5-6 NA TGTGCCAGCAGCGGGGGGACTGACTTAGATGAAAAACTGTTTTTT CASSGGTDLDEKLFF
NA TRBJ2-2 TRBV7-2 NA TGTGCCAGCAGCCCCGGGCCATCGAACACCGGGGAGCTGTTTTTT CASSPGPSNTGELFF
NA TRBJ2-7 TRBV7-8 NA TGTGCCAGCAGAAGGGACCACGAGCAGTACTTC CASRRDHEQYF
NA TRBJ1-1 TRBV5-4 NA TGTGCCAGCAGCTTAACCGGGACGGGGACTGAAGCTTTCTTT CASSLTGTGTEAFF
TRBD2 TRBJ2-7 TRBV6-1 NA TGTGCCAGCAGTGAAGTAACTAGCGGAAAACGAGAGCAGTACTTC CASSEVTSGKREQYF
NA TRBJ1-5 TRBV2 NA TGTGCCAGCAGTGGCGGACTCGGTCAGCCCCAGCATTTT CASSGGLGQPQHF
TRBD1 TRBJ2-2 TRBV7-9 few TGTGCCAGCAGAGCCGGGACAGGGGTCGGGGAGCTGTTTTTT CASRAGTGVGELFF
NA TRBJ2-1 TRBV10-2 NA TGCGCCAGCAGTGATGCCCAAAATTCGGGGCACAATGAGCAGTTCTTC CASSDAQNSGHNEQFF
NA TRBJ2-3 TRBV19 NA TGTGCCAGTAGTATTCATGAGGCAGGGAGCACAGATACGCAGTATTTT CASSIHEAGSTDTQYF
NA TRBJ1-2 TRBV27 few TGTGCCAGCAGTTCAACGGGCGTACCTAACTATGGCTACACCTTC CASSSTGVPNYGYTF
NA TRBJ2-2 TRBV9 NA TGTGCCAGCAGCGTAGCTCTCGGAGGACTCACCGGGGAGCTGTTTTTT CASSVALGGLTGELFF
NA TRBJ1-2 TRBV6-5 NA TGTGCCAGCAGCGACAGGTCTCGCTATGGCTACACCTTC CASSDRSRYGYTF
NA TRBJ2-7 TRBV9 once TGTGCCAGCAGTATAGGTCCGACGGGAGAGTACGAGCAGTACTTC CASSIGPTGEYEQYF
TRBD1 TRBJ1-5 TRBV2 NA TGTGCCAGCAGCGCGGGTCACAGGGGTAACTCCAATCAGCCCCAGCATTTT CASSAGHRGNSNQPQHF
NA TRBJ1-5 TRBV28 NA TGTGCCAGCAGCCGTCCAGGGAGGGCAGGGAATCAGCCCCAGCATTTT CASSRPGRAGNQPQHF
NA TRBJ2-3 TRBV18 once TGTGCCAGCTCACAACTGGATCCTAGCACAGATACGCAGTATTTT CASSQLDPSTDTQYF
NA TRBJ1-4 TRBV28 NA TGTGCCAGCAGCGTGACAGAAAAACTGTTTTTT CASSVTEKLFF
NA TRBJ1-1 TRBV14 NA TGTGCCAGCAGCCAAGTCTACGGGGGCACTGAAGCTTTCTTT CASSQVYGGTEAFF
NA TRBJ1-1 TRBV28 large TGTGCCAGCAGCCCCATCTGGTCTACGGGAGTGTGGACTGAAGCTTTCTTT CASSPIWSTGVWTEAFF
TRBD2 TRBJ2-7 TRBV18 NA TGTGCCAGCTCACCACCCGGACTAGCGGCTACGGGTTACGAGCAGTACTTC CASSPPGLAATGYEQYF
TRBD2 TRBJ2-3 TRBV18 NA TGTGCCAGCTCACCACCGGCCCTAGCGGGAGTGGGAGATACGCAGTATTTT CASSPPALAGVGDTQYF
NA TRBJ2-1 TRBV21-1 NA TGTGCCAGCATATCTACTAGCGGGAGGGCTTTTTTGAGCTCCTACAATGAGCAGTTCTTC CASISTSGRAFLSSYNEQFF
TRBD1 TRBJ2-7 TRBV6-1 once TGTGCCAGCACTCGAACCCGGGACAGGGTCCACGAGCAGTACTTC CASTRTRDRVHEQYF
NA TRBJ1-5 TRBV7-9 NA TGTGCCAGCAGCTCAGGACGGGACGATCAGCCCCAGCATTTT CASSSGRDDQPQHF
TRBD2 TRBJ2-3 TRBV6-5 NA TGTGCCAGCAGTTATGGACTAGCAGGAACAGATACGCAGTATTTT CASSYGLAGTDTQYF
NA TRBJ2-5 TRBV18 NA TGTGCCAGCTCCCCGCCTGGGACCATGGGGACCCAGTACTTC CASSPPGTMGTQYF
NA TRBJ2-3 TRBV7-2 NA TGTGCCAGCAGCCCCGACAGTGGCGGCACAGATACGCAGTATTTT CASSPDSGGTDTQYF
TRBD2 TRBJ2-7 TRBV7-2 NA TGTGCCAGCAGCTTAGGAGCGGGAGGGCCCCACGAGCAGTACTTC CASSLGAGGPHEQYF
TRBD1 TRBJ2-7 TRBV6-6 NA TGTGCCAGCAGTTCTCCCGGGACAGGGGGTAGTGAGCAGTACTTC CASSSPGTGGSEQYF
NA TRBJ2-7 TRBV29-1 few TGCAGCGTTGGCGACGGGTACGAGCAGTACTTC CSVGDGYEQYF